Following are 5 T cell receptor beta chains from one sample sequenced in a study of OX40 agonist ivuxolimab in advanced cancers. Only in-frame clones appear in the TCRdb table, and some are missing; sequencing was by immunoSEQ multiplex PCR. This sample has some 50,000 clones, with 88% found just once. Sequencing used CD4+ or CD8+ T cells sorted from blood, obtained in a trial of the OX40 agonist ivuxolimab. The receptors derive from an adult with an advanced solid tumor such as melanoma, head and neck, liver or kidney cancer.

The genes are TRBV6-1 and TRBJ2-7; 8 nucleotides line up with TRBD2. Germline CDR1 MNHNS, CDR2 SASEGT. The trim removed 1 base at V and 5 bases at J, leaving 7 bases unmatched. The CDR3 spans 15 residues. For the CDR3, the DNA is TGTGCCAGCAGTGAAGACGGGACTAGTTTCGACGAGCAGTACTTC. Translation: CASSEDGTSFDEQYF.

The genes are TRBV19 and TRBJ2-3; a possible D gene is TRBD2 (6 bases). CDR3 length: 15 amino acids. Trimming removed 5 bases at V and 0 bases at J, with 12 bases between. CDR1 and CDR2 (germline): LNHDA, SQIVND (reference sequence). The CDR3 DNA is TGTGCCAGTAGTTTAGGCGGGATGAGCACAGATACGCAGTATTTT. Translated, it gives CASSLGGMSTDTQYF. Full variable domain (remainder filled in from reference TRBV19 and TRBJ2-3): DGGITQSPKYLFRKEGQNVTLSCEQNLNHDAMYWYRQDPGQGLRLIYYSQIVNDFQKGDIAEGYSVSREKKESFPLTVTSAQKNPTAFYLCASSLGGMSTDTQYFGPGTRLTVL.

The chain recombines TRBV19 with TRBJ1-1; D gene unclear. Trimming took off 3 bases at V and 4 bases at J, with 6 bases between the two ends. The CDR3 runs 12 residues. The germline gives CDR1 LNHDA, CDR2 SQIVND (reference sequence). The CDR3 region has the DNA TGTGCCAGTAGTATCCAAGGCACTGAAGCTTTCTTT. It codes for CASSIQGTEAFF. Filled out from reference TRBV19 and TRBJ1-1, the complete variable domain reads DGGITQSPKYLFRKEGQNVTLSCEQNLNHDAMYWYRQDPGQGLRLIYYSQIVNDFQKGDIAEGYSVSREKKESFPLTVTSAQKNPTAFYLCASSIQGTEAFFGQGTRLTVV.

The chain couples TRBV7-2 to TRBJ2-3; 9 bases align to TRBD2. The CDR3 extends over 16 amino acids. Trimming cost V 0 bases and J 5 bases; bases outside gene matches: 6. CDR1 SGHTA and CDR2 FQGNSA come from the germline V gene. The CDR3 DNA is TGTGCCAGCAGCTTAGCGCTAGCGGGACGGGTAGATACGCAGTATTTT. This gives the protein CASSLALAGRVDTQYF.

The V and J genes are TRBV9 and TRBJ2-5; D might be TRBD1 or TRBD2, each matching 5 bases. The CDR3 has 15 residues. V lost 4 bases and J 11 bases, leaving 24 bases between the germline ends. CDR1 SGDLS and CDR2 YYNGEE come from the germline V gene. CDR3 bases: TGTGCCAGCAGCCCAGGCGTCCCCTCGATGGGGGAGCAGTACTTC. Protein sequence: CASSPGVPSMGEQYF.